The entry below describes one TCR beta chain. Antigen: not known. With V trimmed by 4 bases and J by 6 bases, 6 bases remained unmatched. The CDR3 extends over 15 amino acids. Germline CDR1 and CDR2: MNHEY and SVGAGI. Assay: immunoSEQ multiplex PCR; the TCRdb copy retains only in-frame clones and omits some. Of more than 85,000 clones listed, about 86% were seen once; the top ten hold about 8%. This record belongs to a study of T cell responses to AZD1222 COVID-19 vaccine. Looking at the study overall: Second-dose intervals near 4 or 12 weeks were combined. Study-level points and caveats: Just a handful of AZD1222 recipients tested seropositive at baseline. Reportedly, close to half of spike-specific TCRs are directed against unmutated variant regions. Females made up more of the donors, who were largely white British, and clonal diversity may have come out too low.

The source is an adult in good health. The genes are TRBV6-5 and TRBJ2-1; 10 bases match TRBD1. The source material was peripheral blood, sampled on day 0 of AZD1222 vaccination. CDR3 bases: TGTGCCAGCAGTTTGGGACAGGGGCTCTTCAATGAGCAGTTCTTC. Translated: CASSLGQGLFNEQFF.